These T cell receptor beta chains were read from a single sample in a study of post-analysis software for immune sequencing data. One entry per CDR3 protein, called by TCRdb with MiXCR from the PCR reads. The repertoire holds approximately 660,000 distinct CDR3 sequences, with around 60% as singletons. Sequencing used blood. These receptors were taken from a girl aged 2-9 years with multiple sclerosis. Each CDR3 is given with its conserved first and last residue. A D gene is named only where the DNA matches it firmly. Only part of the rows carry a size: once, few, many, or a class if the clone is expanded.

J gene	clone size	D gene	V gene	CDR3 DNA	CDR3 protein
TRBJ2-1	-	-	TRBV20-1	TGCAGTGCTCCCCTAGGGACTTCCCCCTCCTACAATGAGCAGTTCTTC	CSAPLGTSPSYNEQFF
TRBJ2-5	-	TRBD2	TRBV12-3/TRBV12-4	TGTGCCAGCACCGGACTAGCGGGGGAAGAGACCCAGTACTTC	CASTGLAGEETQYF
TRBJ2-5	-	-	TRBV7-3	TGTGCCAGCAGCTTAGGGTACCAAGAGACCCAGGACTTC	CASSLGYQETQDF
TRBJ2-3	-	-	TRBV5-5	TGTGCCAGCAGCTTTGTGGGGGAAGTCACAGATACGCAGTATTTT	CASSFVGEVTDTQYF
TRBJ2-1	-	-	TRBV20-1	TGCAGTGCGATTCGAGACAGCCCCTACAATGAGCAGTTCTTC	CSAIRDSPYNEQFF
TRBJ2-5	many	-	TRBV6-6	TGTGCCAGCAGTTATTCGGAGACCCAGTACTTC	CASSYSETQYF
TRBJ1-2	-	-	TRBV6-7	TGTGCCAGCGGCCGACGCGACCGAATCTTGGGTAACTATGGCTACACCTTC	CASGRRDRILGNYGYTF
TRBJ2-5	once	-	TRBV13	TGTGCCAGCAGCTTAGGCCTGCAGGGAAAGGAGACCCAGTACTTC	CASSLGLQGKETQYF
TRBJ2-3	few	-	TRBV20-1	TGCAGTGCTAGAGAGGGACGTACGCAGTATTTT	CSAREGRTQYF
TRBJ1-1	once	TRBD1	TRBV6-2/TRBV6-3	TGTGCCGGCGCTGACAGGGGAGGAACTGAAGCTTTCTTT	CAGADRGGTEAFF
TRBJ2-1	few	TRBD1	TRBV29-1	TGCAGCGTTGTCGGGGGACAGGACTACAATGAGCAGTTCTTC	CSVVGGQDYNEQFF
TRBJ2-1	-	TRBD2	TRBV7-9	TGTGCCAGCAGCTCACTCCGGGACGGGGGGGTGAATGAGCAGTTCTTC	CASSSLRDGGVNEQFF
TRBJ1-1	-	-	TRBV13	TGTGCCAGCAGCACATCGACAGCTGAAGCTTTCTTT	CASSTSTAEAFF
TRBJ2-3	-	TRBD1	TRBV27	TGTGCCAGCAGACGACAGGGCGGCGCAGATACGCAGTATTTT	CASRRQGGADTQYF
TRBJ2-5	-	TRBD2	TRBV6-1	TGTGCCAGCAGTCTTCTAGCGGGGGGTCCGTACCAAGAGACCCAGTACTTC	CASSLLAGGPYQETQYF
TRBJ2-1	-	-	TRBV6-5	TGTGCCAGCAGTTACGGGCAGGGGATTAATGAGCAGTTCTTC	CASSYGQGINEQFF
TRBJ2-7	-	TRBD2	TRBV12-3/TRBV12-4	TGTGCCAGCAGTTTCCCGCCGGGGGGGGCACACGAGCAGTACTTC	CASSFPPGGAHEQYF
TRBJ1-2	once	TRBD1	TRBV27	TGTGCCAGCAGTCCCCATGGACAGGGTGGCTATGGCTACACCTTC	CASSPHGQGGYGYTF
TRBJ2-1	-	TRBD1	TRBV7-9	TGTGCCAGCAGCTCCTCCGGGACAGCGATTCTTGAGCAGTTCTTC	CASSSSGTAILEQFF
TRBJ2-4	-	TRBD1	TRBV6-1	TGTGCCAGCAGTGAGGACAGGGGCTACACTAAAAACATTCAGTACTTC	CASSEDRGYTKNIQYF
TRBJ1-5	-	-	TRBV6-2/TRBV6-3	TGTGCCAGCAGTCGCCACGATCAGCCCCAGCATTTT	CASSRHDQPQHF
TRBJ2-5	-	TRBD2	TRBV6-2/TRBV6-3	TGTGCCAGCAGCCCCAGGGGAAGTAGCGGGGCACAAGAGACCCAGTACTTC	CASSPRGSSGAQETQYF
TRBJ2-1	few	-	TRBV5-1	TGCGCCAGCAGCTTGGCTCCGATGAATGAGCAGTTCTTC	CASSLAPMNEQFF
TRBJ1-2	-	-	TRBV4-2	TGTGCCAGCAGCTCCCCCACAGGGCCCAACTATGGCTACACCTTC	CASSSPTGPNYGYTF
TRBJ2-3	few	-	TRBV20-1	TGCAGTGCCAGGGTGGTATCGAGAGATACGCAGTATTTT	CSARVVSRDTQYF
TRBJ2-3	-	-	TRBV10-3	TGTGCCATCAGTGGAGAGACACCTATTACAGATACGCAGTATTTT	CAISGETPITDTQYF
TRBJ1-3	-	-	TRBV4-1	TGCGCCAGCAGCAGAATAGGAGGAAACACCATATATTTT	CASSRIGGNTIYF
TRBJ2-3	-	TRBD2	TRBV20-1	TGCAGTGCTATCCCCTTGGGGGAGGGCCCCACAGATACGCAGTATTTT	CSAIPLGEGPTDTQYF